A single T cell receptor (beta chain) is shown here with its context. Its specificity is unknown. There are 16 residues in the CDR3. The germline gives CDR1 SGHNT, CDR2 YYREEE (reference sequence). Trimming pared 0 bases from V and 2 bases from J, leaving 13 bases between. The entry originates in a study of T cell repertoires in cytomegalovirus infection. Study-wide background: Indications of both CMV infection and matching HLA type were provided by public TCR beta signatures. Broader study findings: Summed frequency of public TCR beta families distinguished CMV carriers with the relevant HLA. HLA-C-restricted CMV-specific TCR beta clonotypes were dominant in the ex vivo response.

MiXCR, run by TCRdb on the reads, gives a single entry per CDR3 protein. Found here are more than 350,000 distinct CDR3 sequences, under 40% of them singletons; the top ten hold roughly an eighth. This receptor was identified in a human donor in good health (CMV status not recorded). Some clones in this sample may be carry-over from other donors' samples. The chain is built from TRBV5-4 and TRBJ2-3, with TRBD1 as a possible D gene (7 bases). Sequenced material: PBMCs. The CDR3 loop reads CASSLGGGTVTDTQYF. CDR3 DNA: TGTGCCAGCAGCTTGGGAGGGGGGACAGTCACAGATACGCAGTATTTT.